This paragraph covers one T cell receptor (beta chain) sequence. Its antigen is undetermined. Produced via immunoSEQ multiplex PCR; TCRdb's table is partial and in-frame only. The sample comprises about 130,000 clones, 85% to 95% of which are singletons, and 4.5% to 5.5% rests with the top ten. This sample was taken from a study of T cell responses to AZD1222 COVID-19 vaccine. About the research overall: Samples with a second dose at about 4 or about 12 weeks were pooled together. Overall study findings and caveats: Compared with day 0, the breadth and depth of the Spike-specific TCR repertoire rose significantly after two doses of AZD1222. Repertoire sampling happened only post peak T cell response. White British donors predominated, females outnumbered males, and clonal diversity was possibly underestimated.

Sample: peripheral blood, taken on day 0 of AZD1222 vaccination. This TCR was sampled from an adult in good health.

CDR3 sequence: CSVEDSTSGYNEQFF. CDR3 coding DNA: TGCAGCGTTGAAGACTCGACTAGCGGGTACAATGAGCAGTTCTTC. J is TRBJ2-1 and V is TRBV29-1; TRBD2 agrees at 10 bases. CDR1 is SQVTM, CDR2 ANQGSEA, per germline. CDR3 length: 15 amino acids. V lost 0 bases, J lost 4 bases, and 3 bases stayed unmatched.